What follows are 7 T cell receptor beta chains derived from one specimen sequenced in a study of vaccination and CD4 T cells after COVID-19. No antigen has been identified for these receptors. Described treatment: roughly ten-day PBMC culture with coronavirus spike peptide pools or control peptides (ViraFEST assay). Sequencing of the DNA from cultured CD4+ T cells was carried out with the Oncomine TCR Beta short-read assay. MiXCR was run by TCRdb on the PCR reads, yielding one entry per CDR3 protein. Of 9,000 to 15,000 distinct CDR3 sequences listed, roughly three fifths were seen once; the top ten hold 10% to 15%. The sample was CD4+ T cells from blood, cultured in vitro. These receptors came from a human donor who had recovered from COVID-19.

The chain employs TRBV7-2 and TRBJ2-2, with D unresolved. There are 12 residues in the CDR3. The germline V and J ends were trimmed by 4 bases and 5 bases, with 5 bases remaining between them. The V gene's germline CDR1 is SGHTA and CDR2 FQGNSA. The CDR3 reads CASSSDTGELFF. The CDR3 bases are TGTGCCAGCAGCTCCGATACCGGGGAGCTGTTTTTT.

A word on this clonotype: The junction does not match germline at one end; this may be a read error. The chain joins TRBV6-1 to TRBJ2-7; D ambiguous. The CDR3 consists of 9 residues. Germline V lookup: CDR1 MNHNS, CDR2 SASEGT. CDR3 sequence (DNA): TGTACCAGCAAGGACGAGCAGTACTTC. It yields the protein CTSKDEQYF.

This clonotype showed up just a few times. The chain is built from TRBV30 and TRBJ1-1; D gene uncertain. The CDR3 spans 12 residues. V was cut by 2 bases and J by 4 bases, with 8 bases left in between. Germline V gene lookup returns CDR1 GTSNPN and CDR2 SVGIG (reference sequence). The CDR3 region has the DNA TGTGCCTGGAGTTTGCGGACCACTGAAGCTTTCTTT. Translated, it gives CAWSLRTTEAFF. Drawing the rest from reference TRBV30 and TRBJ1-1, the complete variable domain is SQTIHQWPATLVQPVGSPLSLECTVEGTSNPNLYWYRQAAGRGLQLLFYSVGIGQISSEVPQNLSASRPQDRQFILSSKKLLLSDSGFYLCAWSLRTTEAFFGQGTRLTVV.

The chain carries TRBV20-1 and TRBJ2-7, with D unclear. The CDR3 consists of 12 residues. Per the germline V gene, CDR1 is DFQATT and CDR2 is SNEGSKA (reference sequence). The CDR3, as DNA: TGCAGCGCCCTTATCGGCTCCTACGAGCAGTACTTC. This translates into CSALIGSYEQYF.

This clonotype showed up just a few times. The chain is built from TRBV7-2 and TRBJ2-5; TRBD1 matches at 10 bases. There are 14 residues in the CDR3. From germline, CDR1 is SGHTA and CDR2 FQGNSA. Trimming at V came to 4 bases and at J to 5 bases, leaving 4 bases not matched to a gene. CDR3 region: CASSSRQGAETQYF. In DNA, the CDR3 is TGTGCCAGCAGCTCCCGACAGGGGGCGGAGACCCAGTACTTC.

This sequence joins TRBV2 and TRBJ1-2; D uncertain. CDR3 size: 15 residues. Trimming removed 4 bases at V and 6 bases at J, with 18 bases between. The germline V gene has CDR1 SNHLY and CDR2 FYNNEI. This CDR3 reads CASSGIQRSTDGYTF. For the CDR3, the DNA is TGTGCCAGCAGTGGAATACAGAGATCGACTGATGGCTACACCTTC.

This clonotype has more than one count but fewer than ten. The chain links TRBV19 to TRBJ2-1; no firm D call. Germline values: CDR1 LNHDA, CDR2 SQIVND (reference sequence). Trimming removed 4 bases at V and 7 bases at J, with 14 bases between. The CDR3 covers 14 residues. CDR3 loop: CASSTDPNRNEQFF. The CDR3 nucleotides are TGTGCCAGTAGTACGGACCCAAACCGGAATGAGCAGTTCTTC. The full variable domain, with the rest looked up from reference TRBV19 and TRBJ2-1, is DGGITQSPKYLFRKEGQNVTLSCEQNLNHDAMYWYRQDPGQGLRLIYYSQIVNDFQKGDIAEGYSVSREKKESFPLTVTSAQKNPTAFYLCASSTDPNRNEQFFGPGTRLTVL.